Shown below are 22 T cell receptor beta chains from a single sample sequenced in a study of blood T cell repertoires in COVID-19. The protocol was immunoSEQ multiplex PCR, while the TCRdb copy is restricted to in-frame clones and leaves out a portion. The sample has around 280,000 clones, roughly 89% seen once. Sequencing was performed on PBMCs or T cells enriched from blood (not recorded which). Every receptor here comes from a woman aged 40 to 50 who had recovered from COVID-19.

In this sample, this clone turned up a few times. The chain combines TRBV11-3 with TRBJ2-1, with 8 bases fitting TRBD2. The V gene end was trimmed by 9 bases and the J gene end by 6 bases; junction bases not matched to a gene: 13. Germline CDR1 and CDR2: SGHNT and YENEEA. The CDR3 length is 15 residues. This chain's CDR3 is CASSRVAGTLNEQFF. CDR3 DNA sequence: TGTGCCAGTTCGAGGGTAGCGGGAACCCTCAATGAGCAGTTCTTC. The full variable domain, completed using reference TRBV11-3 and TRBJ2-1, is EAGVVQSPRYKIIEKKQPVAFWCNPISGHNTLYWYLQNLGQGPELLIRYENEEAVDDSQLPKDRFSAERLKGVDSTLKIQPAELGDSAVYLCASSRVAGTLNEQFFGPGTRLTVL.

This rearrangement joins TRBV4-2 to TRBJ2-1, with D perhaps matching TRBD2 (6 bases). V was cut by 0 bases and J by 3 bases, with 12 bases left in between. Germline-derived CDR1 and CDR2 are LGHNA and YNFKEQ. The length of the CDR3 is 16 residues. As DNA, the CDR3 is TGTGCCAGCAGCCAAGAAGGGGCTAGCGACTACAATGAGCAGTTCTTC. It specifies CASSQEGASDYNEQFF.

V gene TRBV7-2 combines with J gene TRBJ2-7; 7 bases align to TRBD1. V dropped 4 bases and J dropped 5; count of bases not matched to a gene: 14. The CDR3 runs 16 residues. The germline V gene encodes CDR1 SGHTA and CDR2 FQGNSA. CDR3 loop: CASSSASKTGSNEQYF. DNA for the CDR3: TGTGCCAGCAGCTCCGCCTCAAAGACAGGGTCAAACGAGCAGTACTTC.

This chain uses TRBV27 with TRBJ2-7; 11 nucleotides agree with TRBD1. The CDR3 spans 14 residues. J lost 3 bases, V lost 6 bases, and 4 bases had no gene match. Germline CDR1 and CDR2: MNHEY and SMNVEV (reference sequence). CDR3 sequence (DNA): TGTGCCAGCAGCACCGGGACAGGGGGCTACGAGCAGTACTTC. It encodes CASSTGTGGYEQYF.

The chain joins TRBV11-1 to TRBJ2-5; 10 nucleotides line up with TRBD2. Trimming at V came to 4 bases and at J to 6 bases, leaving 11 bases not matched to a gene. CDR1 SGHAT and CDR2 FQDESV come from the germline V gene (reference sequence). The CDR3 sequence is 16 residues long. Written as DNA, the CDR3 is TGTGCCAGCAGCTGGAACTTAGCGGGAGGTTTAAAGACCCAGTACTTC. Translated, it gives CASSWNLAGGLKTQYF.

Turning to this clone: The sample holds other DNA sequences that translate to the same CDR3. The chain couples TRBV28 to TRBJ1-1; the D gene is possibly TRBD1 (6 bases). Germline V gene data show CDR1 as MDHEN and CDR2 as SYDVKM. With 8 bases removed from V and 5 bases from J, the gap between germline ends came to 15 bases. CDR3 length: 13 amino acids. The DNA of the CDR3 is TGTGCCAGCCGCACAGGGTTTGGGACTGAAGCTTTCTTT. Translated: CASRTGFGTEAFF. Full variable domain (missing parts from reference TRBV28 and TRBJ1-1): DVKVTQSSRYLVKRTGEKVFLECVQDMDHENMFWYRQDPGLGLRLIYFSYDVKMKEKGDIPEGYSVSREKKERFSLILESASTNQTSMYLCASRTGFGTEAFFGQGTRLTVV.

The J gene is TRBJ2-7, the V gene TRBV28; no clear D gene. CDR3 length: 13 amino acids. The V end was cut by 6 bases, the J end by 6 bases, with 15 bases between. Germline V CDR1 and CDR2: MDHEN, SYDVKM. The CDR3 region has the DNA TGTGCCAGCAGCCCAAGTGGCGGTCGCGAGCAGTACTTC. As protein: CASSPSGGREQYF.

The chain employs TRBV4-3 and TRBJ2-2; TRBD1 aligns across 7 bases. Trimming at V came to 0 bases and at J to 4 bases, leaving 5 bases not matched to a gene. The CDR3 loop spans 16 amino acids. Looked up from germline, CDR1 is LGHNA and CDR2 is YSLEER. The CDR3 here is CASSQESSGGTGELFF. CDR3 nucleotides: TGCGCCAGCAGCCAAGAATCATCAGGGGGCACCGGGGAGCTGTTTTTT.

The chain joins TRBV5-1 to TRBJ2-1; D might be TRBD2 (6 bases). Germline V gene lookup returns CDR1 SGHRS and CDR2 YFSETQ. Trimming shortened V by 0 bases and J by 2 bases, and 15 bases separated the two germline ends. This CDR3 spans 17 amino acids. This CDR3 reads CASSLGDWSSTYNEQFF. DNA of the CDR3: TGCGCCAGCAGCTTGGGGGACTGGAGCTCAACCTACAATGAGCAGTTCTTC. Looking up the rest from reference TRBV5-1 and TRBJ2-1 gives the full variable domain: KAGVTQTPRYLIKTRGQQVTLSCSPISGHRSVSWYQQTPGQGLQFLFEYFSETQRNKGNFPGRFSGRQFSNSRSEMNVSTLELGDSALYLCASSLGDWSSTYNEQFFGPGTRLTVL.

This clone has a single count. V usage is TRBV6-5 and J usage is TRBJ1-6, with D unresolved. CDR1 and CDR2 from the germline V gene are MNHEY and SVGAGI. The CDR3 extends over 12 amino acids. The V gene lost 10 bases and the J gene lost 7 bases, with 11 bases spanning the gap. The CDR3 loop is CATGSLNSPLHF. The CDR3 DNA follows: TGTGCCACTGGGAGCCTCAATTCACCCCTCCACTTT.

This chain uses TRBV15 with TRBJ1-6; 8 bases match TRBD1. CDR1 and CDR2 from the germline V gene are LNHNV and YYDKDF (reference sequence). After removal of 1 base from V and 9 bases from J, the junction contained 5 bases not matched to a gene. The CDR3 loop spans 15 amino acids. CDR3 region: CATSRAQGAGSPLHF. CDR3 nucleotide sequence: TGTGCCACCAGCAGAGCGCAGGGGGCTGGTTCACCCCTCCACTTT.

The chain links TRBV6-6 to TRBJ2-2; 11 positions agree with TRBD1. The CDR3 is 15 residues long. The V gene end was trimmed by 7 bases and the J gene end by 6 bases; junction bases not matched to a gene: 7. CDR1 and CDR2 from the germline V gene are MNHNY and SVGAGI (reference sequence). The DNA for the CDR3 is TGTGCCAGCATTAATGGACAGGGGGCCGCCGGGGAGCTGTTTTTT. Protein sequence: CASINGQGAAGELFF.

The chain recombines TRBV5-1 with TRBJ1-2, with 9 bases fitting TRBD1. CDR1 and CDR2 from the germline V gene are SGHRS and YFSETQ. V dropped 2 bases and J dropped 8; count of bases not matched to a gene: 4. This CDR3 contains 13 residues. The CDR3 sequence is CASSLGQGKGYTF. The CDR3 DNA reads as TGCGCCAGCAGCTTAGGACAGGGGAAAGGCTACACCTTC.

This sequence joins TRBV3-1 (or the pseudogene TRBV3-2) and TRBJ1-2; D remains ambiguous. Between the trimmed V and J ends, which lost 4 bases and 3 bases, there was a span of 9 bases. The CDR3 totals 13 residues. CDR1 is LGHDT, CDR2 YNNKEL, per germline (reference sequence). CDR3 region: CASSPRTDYGYTF. The CDR3 coding sequence is TGTGCCAGCAGCCCTAGGACTGACTATGGCTACACCTTC.

V usage is TRBV7-3 and J usage is TRBJ2-3; 8 bases map to TRBD2. V lost 0 bases and J lost 3; bases outside the gene matches: 2. The CDR3 contains 15 residues. Germline V gives CDR1 SGHTA, CDR2 FQGTGA. CDR3 in DNA: TGTGCCAGCAGCTTAACCGGGACTAGTACAGATACGCAGTATTTT. Amino acids: CASSLTGTSTDTQYF.

This chain joins TRBV20-1 and TRBJ1-1; D gene unclear. CDR3 length: 13 residues. Trimming stripped 3 bases from V and 4 bases from J, with 12 bases between. CDR1 DFQATT and CDR2 SNEGSKA come from the germline V gene (reference sequence). The CDR3 coding sequence is TGCAGTGCTAGTGATCCGCCGAGCACTGAAGCTTTCTTT. Encoded protein: CSASDPPSTEAFF.

J is TRBJ2-1 and V is TRBV18; D possibly corresponds to TRBD1 (6 bases). The ends were cut back, 3 bases at V and 0 bases at J, with 18 bases in the middle. The CDR3 spans 18 residues. The V gene's germline CDR1 is KGHSH and CDR2 LQKENI. CDR3 nucleotides: TGTGCCAGCTCACCTCCGACTAACCTCAGGGGCTCCTACAATGAGCAGTTCTTC. As protein: CASSPPTNLRGSYNEQFF.

This clone was seen a single time. The chain couples TRBV28 to TRBJ1-6; D is perhaps TRBD1 (6 bases). The ends were cut back, 5 bases at V and 11 bases at J, with 22 bases in the middle. Germline V CDR1 and CDR2: MDHEN, SYDVKM. The CDR3 contains 16 residues. The CDR3 bases are TGTGCCAGCAGTCCCGGGGGGGCCGGATCCCAGACACCCCTCCACTTT. Translation gives CASSPGGAGSQTPLHF.

The chain combines TRBV28 with TRBJ2-7; the D gene is possibly TRBD1 (6 bases). This CDR3 is built from 14 residues. V lost 6 bases, J lost 1 base, and 13 bases lay in between. Per germline, CDR1 MDHEN and CDR2 SYDVKM. CDR3 loop: CASSWNRVSYEQYF. In DNA, the CDR3 is TGTGCCAGCAGCTGGAACAGGGTGTCCTACGAGCAGTACTTC.

The chain joins TRBV27 to TRBJ1-2; TRBD1 matches 7 bases. The junction had 8 bases not matched to a gene; V was cut back by 6 bases and J by 7 bases. The CDR3 is made up of 13 amino acids. Germline V gene lookup returns CDR1 MNHEY and CDR2 SMNVEV (reference sequence). The CDR3 sequence is CASRTTGDAGYTF. CDR3 nucleotides: TGTGCCAGCAGAACTACAGGGGACGCTGGCTACACCTTC.

This rearrangement joins TRBV28 to TRBJ1-1; D possibly corresponds to TRBD1 (6 bases). The CDR3 extends over 13 amino acids. The V gene lost 5 bases and the J gene lost 3 bases, with 10 bases spanning the gap. The V gene's germline CDR1 is MDHEN and CDR2 SYDVKM. CDR3 sequence: CASSTGRDTEAFF. For the CDR3, the DNA is TGTGCCAGCAGTACAGGGCGGGACACTGAAGCTTTCTTT.

This clone has only a few counts. The same CDR3 also results from other DNA sequences found in this sample. The rearrangement joins TRBV4-3 to TRBJ1-3, with D possibly TRBD1 on 6 matching bases. This CDR3 contains 14 residues. Trimming took off 4 bases at V and 1 base at J, with 8 bases between the two ends. CDR1 and CDR2 (germline): LGHNA, YSLEER. CDR3 nucleotide sequence: TGCGCCAGCAGCCGCACAGGGTCTGGAAACACCATATATTTT. This encodes CASSRTGSGNTIYF.